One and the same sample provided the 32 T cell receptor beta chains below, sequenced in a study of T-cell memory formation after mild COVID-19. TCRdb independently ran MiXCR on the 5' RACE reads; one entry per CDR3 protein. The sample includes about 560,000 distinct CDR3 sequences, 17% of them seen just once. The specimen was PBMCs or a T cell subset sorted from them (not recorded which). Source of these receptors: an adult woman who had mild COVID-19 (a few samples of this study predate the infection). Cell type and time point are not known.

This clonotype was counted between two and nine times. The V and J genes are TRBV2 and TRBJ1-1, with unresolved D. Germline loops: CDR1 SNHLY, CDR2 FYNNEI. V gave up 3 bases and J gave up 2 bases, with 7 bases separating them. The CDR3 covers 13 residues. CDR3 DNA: TGTGCCAGCAGTGACCCTCTTAACACTGAAGCTTTCTTT. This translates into CASSDPLNTEAFF.

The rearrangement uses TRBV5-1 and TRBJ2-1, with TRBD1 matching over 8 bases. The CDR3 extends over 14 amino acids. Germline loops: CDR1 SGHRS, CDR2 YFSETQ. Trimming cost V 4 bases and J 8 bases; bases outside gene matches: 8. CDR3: CASSPRDRGHEQFF. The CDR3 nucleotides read TGCGCCAGCAGCCCCCGAGACAGGGGACATGAGCAGTTCTTC.

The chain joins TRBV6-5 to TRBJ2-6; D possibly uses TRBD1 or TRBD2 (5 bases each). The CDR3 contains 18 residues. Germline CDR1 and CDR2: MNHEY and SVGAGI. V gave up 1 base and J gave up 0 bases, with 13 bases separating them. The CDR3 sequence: CASSYLRGSSSGANVLTF. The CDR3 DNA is TGTGCCAGCAGTTACTTGAGGGGTTCGTCCTCTGGGGCCAACGTCCTGACTTTC.

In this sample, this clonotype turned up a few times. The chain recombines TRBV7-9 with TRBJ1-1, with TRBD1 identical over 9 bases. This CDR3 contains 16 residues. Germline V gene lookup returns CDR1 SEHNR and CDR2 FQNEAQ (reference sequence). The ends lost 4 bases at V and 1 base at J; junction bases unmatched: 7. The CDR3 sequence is CASSSIVGQGNTEAFF. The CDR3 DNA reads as TGTGCCAGCAGCTCGATCGTGGGACAGGGGAACACTGAAGCTTTCTTT.

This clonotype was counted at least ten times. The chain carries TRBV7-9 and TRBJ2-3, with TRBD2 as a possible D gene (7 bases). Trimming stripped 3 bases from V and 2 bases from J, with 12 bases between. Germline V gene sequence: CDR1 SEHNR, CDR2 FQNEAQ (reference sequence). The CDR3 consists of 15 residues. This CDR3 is CASSFGGGFTDTQYF. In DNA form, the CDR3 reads TGTGCCAGCAGCTTTGGCGGGGGCTTCACAGATACGCAGTATTTT. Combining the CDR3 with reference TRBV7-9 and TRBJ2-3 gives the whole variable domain DTGVSQNPRHKITKRGQNVTFRCDPISEHNRLYWYRQTLGQGPEFLTYFQNEAQLEKSRLLSDRFSAERPKGSFSTLEIQRTEQGDSAMYLCASSFGGGFTDTQYFGPGTRLTVL.

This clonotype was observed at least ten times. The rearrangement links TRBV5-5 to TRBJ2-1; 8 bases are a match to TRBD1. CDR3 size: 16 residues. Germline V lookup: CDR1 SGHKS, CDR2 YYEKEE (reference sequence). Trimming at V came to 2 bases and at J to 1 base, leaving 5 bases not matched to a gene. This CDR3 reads CASSFFTGGSYNEQFF. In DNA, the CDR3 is TGTGCCAGCAGCTTTTTCACAGGGGGATCCTACAATGAGCAGTTCTTC.

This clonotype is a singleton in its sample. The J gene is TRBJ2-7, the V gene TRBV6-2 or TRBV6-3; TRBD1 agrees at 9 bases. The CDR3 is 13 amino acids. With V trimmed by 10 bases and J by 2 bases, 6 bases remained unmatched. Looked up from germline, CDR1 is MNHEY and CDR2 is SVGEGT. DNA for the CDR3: TGTGCCACGTGGGACAGGGTGACCTACGAGCAGTACTTC. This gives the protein CATWDRVTYEQYF.

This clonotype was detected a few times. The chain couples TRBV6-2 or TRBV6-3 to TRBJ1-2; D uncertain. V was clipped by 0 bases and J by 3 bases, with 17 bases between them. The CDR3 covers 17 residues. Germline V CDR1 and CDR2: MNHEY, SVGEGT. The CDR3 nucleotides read TGTGCCAGCAGTTACTCGCATACAGCCGACGGGGACTATGGCTACACCTTC. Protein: CASSYSHTADGDYGYTF.

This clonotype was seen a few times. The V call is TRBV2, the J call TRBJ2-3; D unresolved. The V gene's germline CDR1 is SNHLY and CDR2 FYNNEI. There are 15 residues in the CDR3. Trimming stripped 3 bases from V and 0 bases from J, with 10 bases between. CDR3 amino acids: CASSDSSTSTDTQYF. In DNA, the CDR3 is TGTGCCAGCAGTGACTCTAGTACTAGCACAGATACGCAGTATTTT. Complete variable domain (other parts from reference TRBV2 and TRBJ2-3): EPEVTQTPSHQVTQMGQEVILRCVPISNHLYFYWYRQILGQKVEFLVSFYNNEISEKSEIFDDQFSVERPDGSNFTLKIRSTKLEDSAMYFCASSDSSTSTDTQYFGPGTRLTVL.

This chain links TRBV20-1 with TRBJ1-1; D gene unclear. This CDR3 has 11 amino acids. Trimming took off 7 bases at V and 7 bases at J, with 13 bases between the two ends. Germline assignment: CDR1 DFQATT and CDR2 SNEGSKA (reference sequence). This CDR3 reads CSDTLDGEAFF. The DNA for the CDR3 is TGCAGTGACACTCTGGATGGTGAAGCTTTCTTT.

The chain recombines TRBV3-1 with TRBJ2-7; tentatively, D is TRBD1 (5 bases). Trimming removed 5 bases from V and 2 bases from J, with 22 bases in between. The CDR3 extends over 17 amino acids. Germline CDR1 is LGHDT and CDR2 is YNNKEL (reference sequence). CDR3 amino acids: CASSYGLPQGVPYEQYF. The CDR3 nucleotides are TGTGCCAGCAGCTATGGTCTACCTCAGGGCGTCCCCTACGAGCAGTACTTC.

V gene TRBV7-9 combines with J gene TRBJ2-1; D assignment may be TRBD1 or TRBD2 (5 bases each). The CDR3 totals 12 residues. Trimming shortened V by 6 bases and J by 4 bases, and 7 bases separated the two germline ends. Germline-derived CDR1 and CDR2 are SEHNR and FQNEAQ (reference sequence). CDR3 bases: TGTGCCAGCAGGGGGGAATACAATGAGCAGTTCTTC. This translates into CASRGEYNEQFF.

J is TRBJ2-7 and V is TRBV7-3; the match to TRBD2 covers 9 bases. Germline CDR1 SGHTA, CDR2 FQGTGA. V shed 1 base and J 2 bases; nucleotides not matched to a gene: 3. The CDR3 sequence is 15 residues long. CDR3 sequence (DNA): TGTGCCAGCAGCTTAAGGCGGGGGGGCGCCTACGAGCAGTACTTC. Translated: CASSLRRGGAYEQYF.

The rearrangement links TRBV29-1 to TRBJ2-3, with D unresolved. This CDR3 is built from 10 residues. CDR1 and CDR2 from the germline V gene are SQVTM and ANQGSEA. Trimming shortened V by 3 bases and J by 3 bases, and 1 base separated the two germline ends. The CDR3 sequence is CSVDTDTQYF. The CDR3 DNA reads TGCAGCGTTGATACAGATACGCAGTATTTT.

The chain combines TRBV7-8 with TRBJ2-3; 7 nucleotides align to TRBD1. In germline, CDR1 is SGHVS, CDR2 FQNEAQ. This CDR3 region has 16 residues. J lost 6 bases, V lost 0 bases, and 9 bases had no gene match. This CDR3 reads CASSLALDRTWDTQYF. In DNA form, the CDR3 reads TGTGCCAGCAGCTTAGCCCTGGACAGGACCTGGGATACGCAGTATTTT.

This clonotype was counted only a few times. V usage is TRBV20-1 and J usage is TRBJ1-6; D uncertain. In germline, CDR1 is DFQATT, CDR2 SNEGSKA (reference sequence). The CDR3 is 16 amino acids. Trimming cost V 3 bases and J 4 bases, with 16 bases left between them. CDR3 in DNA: TGCAGTGCTAGGTTCGGCGGACGAAGATATAATTCACCCCTCCACTTT. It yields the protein CSARFGGRRYNSPLHF.

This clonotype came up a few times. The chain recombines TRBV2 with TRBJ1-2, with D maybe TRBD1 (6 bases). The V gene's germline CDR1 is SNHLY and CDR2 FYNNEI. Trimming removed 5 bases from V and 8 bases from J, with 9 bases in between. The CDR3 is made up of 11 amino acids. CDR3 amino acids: CASSRGEGYTF. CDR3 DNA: TGTGCCAGCAGTAGGGGGGAAGGCTACACCTTC.

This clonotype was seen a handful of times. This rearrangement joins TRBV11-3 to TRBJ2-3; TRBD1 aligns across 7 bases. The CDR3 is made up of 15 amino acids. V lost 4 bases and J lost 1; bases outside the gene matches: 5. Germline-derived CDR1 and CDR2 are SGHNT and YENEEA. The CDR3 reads CASSSGTVRTDTQYF. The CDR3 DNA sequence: TGTGCCAGCAGCTCCGGGACAGTTCGCACAGATACGCAGTATTTT.

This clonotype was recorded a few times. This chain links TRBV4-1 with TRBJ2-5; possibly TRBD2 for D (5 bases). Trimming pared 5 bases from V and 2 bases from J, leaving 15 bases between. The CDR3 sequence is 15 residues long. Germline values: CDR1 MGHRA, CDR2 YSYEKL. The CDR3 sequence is CASSSSLGPQETQYF. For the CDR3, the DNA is TGCGCCAGCAGCAGCTCACTAGGCCCTCAAGAGACCCAGTACTTC.

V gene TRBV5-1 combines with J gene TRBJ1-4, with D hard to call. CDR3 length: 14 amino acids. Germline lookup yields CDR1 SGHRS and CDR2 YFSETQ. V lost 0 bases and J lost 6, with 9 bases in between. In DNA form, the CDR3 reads TGCGCCAGCAGCTTGGTCGGCCTGGATGAAAAACTGTTTTTT. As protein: CASSLVGLDEKLFF.

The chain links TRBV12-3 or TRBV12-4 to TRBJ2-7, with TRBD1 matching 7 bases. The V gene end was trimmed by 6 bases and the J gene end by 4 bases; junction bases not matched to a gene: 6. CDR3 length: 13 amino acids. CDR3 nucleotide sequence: TGTGCCAGCAGCCGGGACAGTTGGTACGAGCAGTACTTC. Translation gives CASSRDSWYEQYF.

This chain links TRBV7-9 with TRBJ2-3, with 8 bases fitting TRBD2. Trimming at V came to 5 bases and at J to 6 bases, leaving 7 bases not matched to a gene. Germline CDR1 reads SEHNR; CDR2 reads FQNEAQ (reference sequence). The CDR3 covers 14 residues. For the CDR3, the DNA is TGTGCCAGCAGCCCCGGGACTAGATCGGATACGCAGTATTTT. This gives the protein CASSPGTRSDTQYF.

CDR3 bases: TGTGCCAGCAGCCCCCTCCCGGGACAGGGCGACAATGAGCAGTTCTTC. This translates into CASSPLPGQGDNEQFF. This chain uses TRBV7-9 with TRBJ2-1, with 9 nucleotides matching TRBD1. This CDR3 is 16 amino acids long. Germline assignment: CDR1 SEHNR and CDR2 FQNEAQ (reference sequence). V lost 5 bases and J lost 5; bases outside the gene matches: 10.

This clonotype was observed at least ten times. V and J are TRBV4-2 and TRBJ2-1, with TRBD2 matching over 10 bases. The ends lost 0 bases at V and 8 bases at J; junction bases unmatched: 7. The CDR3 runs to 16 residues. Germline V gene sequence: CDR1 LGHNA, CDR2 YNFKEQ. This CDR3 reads CASSQELAGRVDEQFF. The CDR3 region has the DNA TGTGCCAGCAGCCAAGAACTAGCGGGGCGGGTCGATGAGCAGTTCTTC.

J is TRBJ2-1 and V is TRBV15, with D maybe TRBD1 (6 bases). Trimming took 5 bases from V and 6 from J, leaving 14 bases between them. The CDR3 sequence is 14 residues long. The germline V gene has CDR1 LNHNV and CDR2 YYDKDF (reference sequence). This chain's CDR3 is CATSQGRSLNEQFF. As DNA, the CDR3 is TGTGCCACCAGCCAGGGGCGTTCCCTCAATGAGCAGTTCTTC.

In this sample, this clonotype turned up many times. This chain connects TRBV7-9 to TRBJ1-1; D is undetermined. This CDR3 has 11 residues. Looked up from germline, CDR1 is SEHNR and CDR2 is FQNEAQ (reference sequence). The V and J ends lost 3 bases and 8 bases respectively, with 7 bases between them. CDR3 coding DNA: TGTGCCAGCAGCTTCGGACCAGAAGCTTTCTTT. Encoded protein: CASSFGPEAFF.

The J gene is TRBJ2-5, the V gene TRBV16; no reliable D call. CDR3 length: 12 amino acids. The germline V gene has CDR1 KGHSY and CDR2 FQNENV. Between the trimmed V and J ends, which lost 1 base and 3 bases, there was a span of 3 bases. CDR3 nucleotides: TGTGCCAGCAGCCAATGGGAAGAGACCCAGTACTTC. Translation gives CASSQWEETQYF.

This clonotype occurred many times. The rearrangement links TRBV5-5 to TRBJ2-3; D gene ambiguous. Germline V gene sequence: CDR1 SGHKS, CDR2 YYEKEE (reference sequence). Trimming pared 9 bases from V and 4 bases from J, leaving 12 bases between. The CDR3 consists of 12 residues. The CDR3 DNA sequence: TGTGCCACGGGCCCTGGGCCAGATACGCAGTATTTT. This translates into CATGPGPDTQYF.

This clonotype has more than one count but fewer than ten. In DNA form, the CDR3 reads TGTGCCAGCAGCGTAGCGACAGGGAGCACTGAAGCTTTCTTT. Its protein is CASSVATGSTEAFF. The chain has TRBV9 and TRBJ1-1; TRBD1 matches at 7 bases. The CDR3 extends over 14 amino acids. The ends lost 0 bases at V and 4 bases at J; junction bases unmatched: 3. CDR1 SGDLS and CDR2 YYNGEE come from the germline V gene.

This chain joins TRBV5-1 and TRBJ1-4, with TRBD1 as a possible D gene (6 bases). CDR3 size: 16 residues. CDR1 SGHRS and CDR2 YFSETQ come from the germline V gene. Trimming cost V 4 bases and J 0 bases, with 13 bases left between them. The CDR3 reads CASSLGQLSTNEKLFF. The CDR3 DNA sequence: TGCGCCAGCAGCCTTGGACAGCTATCAACTAATGAAAAACTGTTTTTT.

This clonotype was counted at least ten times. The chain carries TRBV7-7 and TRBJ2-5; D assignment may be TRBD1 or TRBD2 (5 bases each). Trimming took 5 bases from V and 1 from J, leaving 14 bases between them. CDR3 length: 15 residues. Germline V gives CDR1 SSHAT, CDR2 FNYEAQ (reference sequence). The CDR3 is CASSPGRLLQETQYF. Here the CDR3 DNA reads TGTGCCAGCAGCCCAGGGCGACTACTCCAAGAGACCCAGTACTTC.

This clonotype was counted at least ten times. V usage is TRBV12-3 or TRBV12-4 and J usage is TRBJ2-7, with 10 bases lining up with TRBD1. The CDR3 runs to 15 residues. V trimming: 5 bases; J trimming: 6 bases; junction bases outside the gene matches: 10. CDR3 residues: CASSPRQGAPGEQYF. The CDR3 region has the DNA TGTGCCAGCAGTCCCCGACAGGGGGCGCCGGGCGAGCAGTACTTC.